Detailed here is one T cell receptor (beta chain). V was cut by 1 base and J by 7 bases, with 5 bases left in between. From germline, CDR1 is SGHVS and CDR2 FNYEAQ. The CDR3 sequence is 12 residues long. This sample is part of a study of technical replicates of blood from several donors. Generated by immunoSEQ multiplex PCR, the TCRdb table keeps only in-frame clones and is missing some. The top ten clones hold 0.25% of a sample with tens of thousands of clones, around 94% of them seen once. Sequenced: T cells isolated from PBMCs. The chain couples TRBV7-6 to TRBJ2-1; D gene unclear. The sequence was obtained from a human donor in good health. The CDR3 DNA is TGTGCCAGCAGCTTAGGTCAGAATGAGCAGTTCTTC. Protein sequence: CASSLGQNEQFF.